These T cell receptor beta chains were read from a single sample in a study of CD8+CD57+ T cells in acquired aplastic anemia. TCRdb itself ran the reads through MiXCR, one entry per CDR3 protein. The table has around 170,000 distinct CDR3 sequences, 48% seen once. Material: sorted CD4+, CD8+, or CD8+CD57+ T cells (not recorded which) from PBMCs. The source of these receptors is a human donor with aplastic anemia. Both conserved end residues are part of each CDR3. A D gene is named only where the DNA matches it firmly. Not all rows give a size; the values are once, few, many and, for expanded clones, a class.

j_call d_call cdr3_length clone_size v_call cdr3_aa cdr3_nt
TRBJ2-7 NA 14 NA TRBV13 CASSPWTRTYEQYF TGTGCCAGCAGCCCCTGGACACGAACCTACGAGCAGTACTTC
TRBJ1-6 NA 15 NA TRBV7-7 CASSLDHGDNSPLHF TGTGCTAGCAGCTTAGACCACGGCGATAATTCACCCCTCCACTTT
TRBJ1-2 NA 11 NA TRBV29-1 CSVVWGYGYTF TGCAGCGTTGTTTGGGGCTATGGCTACACCTTC
TRBJ2-7 NA 13 NA TRBV29-1 CSVKDSSSYEQYF TGCAGCGTCAAGGACTCCAGCTCCTACGAGCAGTACTTC
TRBJ2-7 TRBD1 14 many TRBV5-1 CASSLSGTGSEQYF TGCGCCAGCAGCCTGTCCGGGACAGGGAGCGAGCAGTACTTC
TRBJ2-2 TRBD2 13 many TRBV20-1 CSARSGITGELFF TGCAGTGCTAGGAGCGGGATTACCGGGGAGCTGTTTTTT
TRBJ2-1 NA 12 NA TRBV7-2 CASSPSHNEQFF TGTGCCAGCAGCCCCTCTCACAATGAGCAGTTCTTC
TRBJ1-1 NA 15 NA TRBV29-1 CSVEDRGHLNTEAFF TGCAGCGTTGAAGATAGGGGCCACCTGAACACTGAAGCTTTCTTT
TRBJ2-5 TRBD2 15 NA TRBV11-2 CASSLWGGLMETQYF TGTGCCAGCAGCTTATGGGGGGGGTTAATGGAGACCCAGTACTTC
TRBJ2-5 NA 13 NA TRBV11-3 CASSPRTQETQYF TGTGCCAGCAGCCCCAGAACCCAAGAGACCCAGTACTTC
TRBJ2-5 NA 10 NA TRBV29-1 CSGAHETQYF TGCAGCGGGGCTCACGAGACCCAGTACTTC
TRBJ1-6 TRBD1 14 few TRBV20-1 CSASRGQENSPLHF TGCAGTGCTAGTAGGGGACAGGAAAATTCACCCCTCCACTTT
TRBJ2-1 NA 15 many TRBV5-1 CASSSYSTGINEQFF TGCGCCAGCAGCTCATATTCGACGGGGATCAATGAGCAGTTCTTC
TRBJ1-2 NA 12 few TRBV29-1 CSGGSGPYGYTF TGCAGCGGGGGTTCAGGCCCCTATGGCTACACCTTC
TRBJ1-2 TRBD1 15 many TRBV19 CASSTHSGTVYGYTF TGTGCCAGTAGTACTCACTCCGGGACAGTCTATGGCTACACCTTC
TRBJ1-6 NA 14 few TRBV11-2 CASSSDRVLSPLHF TGTGCCAGCAGCTCCGACCGGGTTCTGTCACCCCTCCACTTT
TRBJ1-2 NA 12 NA TRBV7-2 CASSLEALGYTF TGTGCCAGCAGCTTAGAGGCGCTGGGCTACACCTTC
TRBJ2-7 NA 14 NA TRBV6-5 CASSYQDAFDEQYF TGTGCCAGCAGTTATCAGGACGCCTTTGACGAGCAGTACTTC
TRBJ1-1 NA 16 once TRBV24-1 CASSQDVWGHNTEAFF TGTGCCAGCAGCCAAGATGTTTGGGGTCATAACACTGAAGCTTTCTTT
TRBJ2-5 TRBD2 16 NA TRBV20-1 CSARPPTSGSKETQYF TGCAGTGCTAGACCACCGACTAGCGGGAGTAAGGAGACCCAGTACTTC
TRBJ2-1 NA 15 NA TRBV19 CASKDGLNSYNEQFF TGTGCCAGTAAAGACGGGCTTAACTCCTACAATGAGCAGTTCTTC
TRBJ2-7 NA 15 many TRBV5-1 CASRTSGGKYYEQYF TGCGCCAGCCGCACGAGTGGGGGGAAGTACTACGAGCAGTACTTC
TRBJ1-5 NA 14 NA TRBV2 CASRLSGKGQPQHF TGTGCCAGCAGACTTTCAGGGAAGGGTCAGCCCCAGCATTTT
TRBJ2-7 TRBD1 17 NA TRBV10-3 CASSEGASSSGGYEQYF TGTGCCAGCAGTGAGGGGGCTTCTTCTTCAGGGGGCTACGAGCAGTACTTC
TRBJ1-6 TRBD1 15 few TRBV24-1 CATSEGTGVNSPLHF TGTGCCACCAGTGAAGGGACAGGGGTTAATTCACCCCTCCACTTT
TRBJ2-2 NA 14 NA TRBV6-1 CASSANANTGELFF TGTGCCAGCAGTGCTAACGCGAACACCGGGGAGCTGTTTTTT
TRBJ2-3 NA 13 NA TRBV20-1 CSAGGGNTDTQYF TGCAGTGCTGGAGGGGGGAACACAGATACGCAGTATTTT
TRBJ1-5 NA 13 NA TRBV7-2 CASSSDRRQPQHF TGTGCCAGCAGCTCCGATAGGCGCCAGCCCCAGCATTTT
TRBJ1-1 TRBD1 15 NA TRBV20-1 CSASRGTGRHTEAFF TGCAGTGCTAGCCGCGGGACAGGGAGGCACACTGAAGCTTTCTTT
TRBJ2-7 NA 13 few TRBV7-8 CASSSGRFYEQYF TGTGCCAGCAGCTCAGGACGGTTTTACGAGCAGTACTTC
TRBJ2-1 TRBD2 14 few TRBV19 CASRLAGTYNEQFF TGTGCCAGTAGACTAGCGGGTACCTACAATGAGCAGTTCTTC
TRBJ1-1 TRBD1 14 many TRBV7-9 CASSWRQGNTEAFF TGTGCCAGCAGCTGGAGACAGGGGAACACTGAAGCTTTCTTT
TRBJ2-1 TRBD1 13 many TRBV7-3 CASSPNGAGTAFF TGTGCCAGCAGCCCTAATGGAGCCGGGACAGCTTTCTTC
TRBJ2-1 NA 12 NA TRBV6-1 CASRTRNNEQFF TGTGCCAGCAGAACGCGGAACAATGAGCAGTTCTTC
TRBJ2-1 TRBD2 16 NA TRBV24-1 CATSDRRLAGGNEQFF TGTGCCACCAGTGACAGAAGACTAGCGGGAGGCAATGAGCAGTTCTTC
TRBJ1-6 TRBD1 15 NA TRBV2 CASSSLDRDNSPLHF TGTGCCAGCAGCTCCCTGGACAGGGACAATTCACCCCTCCACTTT
TRBJ2-5 TRBD2 14 NA TRBV7-9 CASSLTGLAGTQYF TGTGCCAGCAGCTTGACGGGACTAGCCGGGACCCAGTACTTC
TRBJ1-1 NA 15 few TRBV10-3 CAISESKGLNTEAFF TGTGCCATCAGTGAGTCGAAGGGATTGAACACTGAAGCTTTCTTT
TRBJ1-2 NA 14 NA TRBV18 CASSPSGQGEGYTF TGTGCCAGCTCACCGAGCGGGCAGGGAGAGGGCTACACCTTC
TRBJ2-1 NA 14 NA TRBV20-1 CSASDGGRILEQFF TGCAGTGCTAGCGATGGGGGTAGGATCCTTGAGCAGTTCTTC
TRBJ2-7 NA 13 NA TRBV24-1 CATSDSQGYEQYF TGTGCCACCAGTGATTCGCAGGGTTACGAGCAGTACTTC
TRBJ1-5 NA 15 many TRBV24-1 CATSDPRTADQPQHF TGTGCCACCAGTGACCCGAGGACAGCGGATCAGCCCCAGCATTTT
TRBJ2-1 NA 14 NA TRBV6-1 CASSLRLALNEQFF TGTGCCAGCAGCTTGAGGCTAGCGCTCAATGAGCAGTTCTTC
TRBJ1-2 TRBD1 13 NA TRBV12-3/TRBV12-4 CASSGQGYGGYTF TGTGCCAGCAGCGGACAGGGCTACGGCGGCTACACCTTC
TRBJ2-3 NA 13 NA TRBV7-2 CASSLGTGWAWYF TGTGCCAGCAGCTTAGGGACCGGATGGGCGTGGTATTTT
TRBJ1-5 TRBD1 14 few TRBV2 CANRGWFGNQPQHF TGTGCCAACAGGGGTTGGTTCGGCAATCAGCCCCAGCATTTT
TRBJ2-6 NA 14 NA TRBV2 CASSDMRGANVLTF TGTGCCAGCAGTGATATGAGGGGGGCCAACGTCCTGACTTTC
TRBJ1-2 NA 12 NA TRBV20-1 CSVGRPSYGYTF TGCAGTGTGGGGCGTCCCTCCTATGGCTACACCTTC
TRBJ2-1 NA 18 NA TRBV5-1 CASSRTASITSSYNERFF TGCGCCAGCAGCCGGACAGCTAGTATAACGAGCTCCTACAATGAGCGGTTCTTC
TRBJ2-5 NA 11 NA TRBV29-1 CSVSSTETQYF TGCAGCGTTTCCAGTACAGAGACCCAGTACTTC
TRBJ1-2 TRBD1 13 NA TRBV19 CASHRGRNHGYAF TGTGCCAGTCACAGGGGGCGGAACCATGGCTACGCCTTC
TRBJ2-7 NA 13 NA TRBV20-1 CSARDPSTYEQYF TGCAGTGCTAGAGACCCCAGTACCTACGAGCAGTACTTC
TRBJ2-5 NA 15 NA TRBV25-1 CASRYLRKRGETQYF TGTGCCAGCCGTTACCTTAGAAAACGGGGCGAGACCCAGTACTTC
TRBJ2-7 TRBD2 14 NA TRBV5-1 CASSSSGRAVEQYF TGCGCCAGCAGCTCGAGCGGGAGGGCCGTCGAGCAGTACTTC
TRBJ2-2 NA 16 NA TRBV12-3/TRBV12-4 CASSPFYSGDTGELFF TGTGCCAGCAGTCCGTTTTATAGTGGGGACACCGGGGAGCTGTTTTTT